A selection of T cell receptor beta chains follows, all from one sample in a study of shared clonotypes between healthy human individuals. Assay used: immunoSEQ multiplex PCR; TCRdb lists only in-frame clones, some missing. The repertoire holds about 520,000 clones, with approximately 80% as singletons. Sequencing was done on a sample of PBMCs. These receptors were collected from a woman in her thirties or forties in good health. Some clones in this sample may be carry-over from other donors' samples. The CDR3 runs from the conserved cysteine through the conserved F or W. The order of the fields is J gene, V gene, CDR3 protein.

>TRBJ1-2|TRBV5-5
CASSWSAGQAGGYTF
>TRBJ2-1|TRBV9
CASSVATTKQFF
>TRBJ1-4|TRBV5-1
CASSLGQGTQKLFF
>TRBJ1-2|TRBV4-1
CASSQPLGRSYGYTF
>TRBJ2-1|TRBV29-1
CSVEPGLAGASEQFF
>TRBJ2-2|TRBV9
CASRDSGRTGELFF
>TRBJ1-3|TRBV28
CASRIAGSGNTIYF
>TRBJ1-1|TRBV7-8
CASSLALGRGTEAFF
>TRBJ1-4|TRBV28
CASSRAGVSEKLFF
>TRBJ1-5|TRBV10-3
CAIGGGTDSNQPQHF
>TRBJ2-3|TRBV5-4
CASSLAAGGDTQYF
>TRBJ2-7|TRBV7-2
CASSLVMVAGVLNEQYF
>TRBJ1-2|TRBV7-2
CASSGDGANYGYTF
>TRBJ2-7|TRBV4-3
CASSQGNGHSYEQYF
>TRBJ2-7|TRBV28
CASSLEAGGPYEQYF
>TRBJ1-5|TRBV28
CASSNPGTLGDNQPQHF
>TRBJ1-2|TRBV6-5
CASKRGSKANYGYTF
>TRBJ2-3|TRBV7-3
CASSQSTGTSGIDTQYF
>TRBJ1-4|TRBV5-1
CASSQGATNEKLFF
>NA|TRBV6-6
CASSTQGQEHAYEQYF
>TRBJ1-3|TRBV28
CASSLWDRNSGNTIYF
>TRBJ2-3|TRBV29-1
CSVARTLGTDTQYF